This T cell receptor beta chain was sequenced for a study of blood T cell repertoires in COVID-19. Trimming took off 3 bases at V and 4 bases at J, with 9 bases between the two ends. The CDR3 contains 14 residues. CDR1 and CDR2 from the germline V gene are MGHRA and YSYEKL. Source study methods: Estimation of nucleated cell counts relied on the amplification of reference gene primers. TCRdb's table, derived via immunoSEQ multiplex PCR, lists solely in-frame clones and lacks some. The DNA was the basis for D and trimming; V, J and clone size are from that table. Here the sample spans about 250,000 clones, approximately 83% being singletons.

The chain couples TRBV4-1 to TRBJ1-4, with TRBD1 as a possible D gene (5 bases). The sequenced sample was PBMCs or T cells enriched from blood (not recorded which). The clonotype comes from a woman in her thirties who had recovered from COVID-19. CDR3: CASSQLTVNEKLFF. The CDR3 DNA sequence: TGCGCCAGCAGCCAGCTGACAGTTAATGAAAAACTGTTTTTT.